This T cell receptor (beta chain) is from a study of blood T cells in healthy people across ages. Across the study: Capture via template switching afforded approximately one barcoded beta molecule per two T cells.

Concerning this clonotype itself: Its specificity is unknown.

With a J-beta primer mix and a sample-barcoded 5' primer, a second PCR ran about 6 to 11 cycles. Through a template-switch adaptor with 12 random nucleotides, each cDNA molecule received a tag. TCRdb recomputed calls from the 5' RACE reads with MiXCR, one row per CDR3 protein. Among 800,000 or so distinct CDR3 sequences listed, around 45% were seen once. Study-level findings and limits: The study found TCR beta diversity correlated strongly with naive T cell percentage. Age showed a roughly linear inverse relationship with TCR beta diversity per million T cells.

V was cut by 6 bases and J by 9 bases, with 9 bases left in between. The germline CDR1 and CDR2 sequences are SNHLY and FYNNEI. The CDR3 spans 11 residues. The rearrangement joins TRBV2 to TRBJ2-1; D ambiguous. The source is a man older than 75 in good health. The sequenced material came from blood. The CDR3 DNA sequence: TGTGCCAGCAGGGCCTTGGGTGAGCAGTTCTTC. Its translation: CASRALGEQFF.